This T cell receptor (beta chain) was recorded in a study of T-cell memory formation after mild COVID-19 (dated by TCRdb to the early 2020s). As for the study more broadly: TCR sequence clusters from the two donors were found to be largely donor specific. T-cell clones expanding and contracting after mild COVID-19 in two donors were tracked by longitudinal TCRalpha and TCRbeta repertoire sequencing. The cohort comprised two young, previously healthy adult volunteers, one female and one male. Broader findings and caveats from the paper: SARS-CoV-2 specificity of the second-wave clones peaking on day 37 was not confirmed. Some responding clones were detected in pre-infection memory, suggesting pre-existing cross-reactive memory T cells joined the SARS-CoV-2 response. Only two mild cases were covered by the study, and larger cohorts that include severe cases with pre-infection samples were considered necessary. Contracting CD4+ clones were located mainly in the CM and EM memory subsets, whereas CD8+ clones were found to be enriched in EMRA. Clones that contracted from day 15 to 85 showed balanced CD4/CD8 phenotypes, whereas a second wave of clones that expanded from day 15 to 37 leaned towards CD4+.

Worth noting for this clonotype: Its antigen is still unknown. Base quality data are lacking; no much larger clone is found one base away.

The run used an Illumina NovaSeq 6000. TCRalpha and TCRbeta cDNA libraries were built by 5'RACE with constant-segment primers, adding sample barcodes and unique molecular identifiers. Trizol reagent was used to extract RNA from every sample. Amplification of the libraries took two PCR steps, and the second step added a second sample barcode plus Illumina TruSeq adapters. Libraries were sequenced on an Illumina NovaSeq with 2 x 150 bp paired-end reads. In the source study's methods: The reads were demultiplexed and collapsed into UMI-guided consensus sequences using migec v1.2.7. Using mixcr v2.1.11, UMI consensuses were aligned to TRA and TRB V and J templates and then assembled into clonotypes. A clonotype was counted as expanded or contracted only when both edgeR and NoisET called the clonotype significant, with the noise models trained on biological replicates. For edgeR calls, the cutoffs were a false discovery rate-adjusted p below 0.01 and a log2 fold-change threshold of 1. As an exploratory analysis of dynamics, PCA with hierarchical clustering was applied to max-normalized trajectories of the 1000 most abundant clonotypes. The CD4 or CD8 phenotype of responding clones was assigned using the separately sequenced CD4+ and CD8+ repertoires. TCRdb reran the public reads through fastp at Q25 and MiXCR, keeping productive beta chains. Rows are combined by CDR3 protein, so each entry shows the most common genes and DNA. These V and J calls derive from TCRdb rather than the authors' analysis. Within this sample are 250,000 or so distinct CDR3 sequences, with more than 15% of them counted one time only. Jointly, the top ten make up roughly 23% of the sample.

The CDR3 has 14 amino acids, counting the end cysteine and phenylalanine. Only CDR3 DNA is held: 42 bases, read in frame from base 1. V loses 11 bases, J loses 1 base, and the germline ends lie 15 bases apart. Per the germline V gene, SNHLY is the CDR1 and FYNNEI is the CDR2. PBMCs were isolated by Ficoll-Paque density gradient centrifugation. The receptor was derived from a man younger than 30 who had mild COVID-19 (a few samples of this study predate the infection). The sample titles of this study are shuffled in the database, so cell type and time point are left out; the donor was told from shared clones. The specimen sequenced was PBMCs or a T cell subset sorted from them (not recorded which). Here the chain combines TRBV2 and TRBJ1-5; the D gene remains uncertain. The CDR3 corresponds to CAGALDRSNQPQHF. The bases read TGTGCCGGAGCGCTAGATCGGAGCAATCAGCCCCAGCATTTT.